These T cell receptor beta chains were read from a single sample in a study of T cells in Graves' hyperthyroidism and ophthalmopathy. TCRdb itself ran the multiplex PCR reads through MiXCR, one entry per CDR3 protein. The sample has around 350,000 distinct CDR3 sequences; roughly 15% are singletons. Input material: blood. These receptors originate from a woman aged 25 to 39 with Graves' hyperthyroidism that later progressed to Graves' ophthalmopathy. Each CDR3 is given with its conserved first and last residue. The D gene is left open where the match is weak. For some rows the clone size is stated as once, few or many, or as a class when expanded; others skip it.

clone_size,d_call,j_call,v_call,cdr3_nt,cdr3_aa
many,TRBD2,TRBJ2-2,TRBV19,TGTGCCAGTAGTACGCTAGCGGGAATTGCCGGGGAGCTGTTTTTT,CASSTLAGIAGELFF
many,TRBD1,TRBJ1-5,TRBV20-1,TGCAGTGCTAGAGGCACAGGGGGCAATCAGCCCCAGCATTTT,CSARGTGGNQPQHF
many,.,TRBJ2-7,TRBV2,TGTGCCAGCAGTGAAGTCCCCTGGGGGAACGAGCAGTACTTC,CASSEVPWGNEQYF
many,.,TRBJ2-5,TRBV7-9,TGTGCCAGCAGCATCACAGATTCGGGGAGCGAGACCCAGTACTTC,CASSITDSGSETQYF
few,.,TRBJ1-4,TRBV25-1,TGTGCCAGCCGCTTAGTGGAACCAACTAATGAAAAACTGTTTTTT,CASRLVEPTNEKLFF
.,.,TRBJ2-2,TRBV18,TGTGCCAGCTCACCCCCCTTTGCCGATCCAACCGGGGAGCTGTTTTTT,CASSPPFADPTGELFF
.,.,TRBJ2-3,TRBV5-1,TGCGCCAGCAGCGCCCGGGGGGCTAGCACAGATACGCAGTATTTT,CASSARGASTDTQYF
.,.,TRBJ1-5,TRBV6-2/TRBV6-3,TGTGCCAGCAGTTACGCGCGGGGTCCTCATCAGCCCCAGCATTTT,CASSYARGPHQPQHF
.,.,TRBJ2-7,TRBV12-3/TRBV12-4,TGTGCCAGCAGCGGAATATTAGCGGACTACGAGCAGTACTTC,CASSGILADYEQYF
.,TRBD1,TRBJ1-2,TRBV29-1,TGCAGCGTTGGGACAGGGGCTTTCTATGGCTACACCTTC,CSVGTGAFYGYTF
.,.,TRBJ2-7,TRBV2,TGTGCCAGCAGGTCCGGGACAATGGGCGAGCAGTACTTC,CASRSGTMGEQYF
.,.,TRBJ2-1,TRBV2,TGTGCCAGCAGTGTGTTCGGGGTCGGCGATGAGCAGTTCTTC,CASSVFGVGDEQFF
many,.,TRBJ2-2,TRBV6-1,.,CASSTSVGTGELFF
.,.,TRBJ2-3,TRBV7-2,TGTGCCAGCAGCTTAGTAGTAGAGACACCCACAGATACGCAGTATTTT,CASSLVVETPTDTQYF
many,.,TRBJ1-5,TRBV6-1,TGTGCCAGCAGTGAATTGGAGGGAAGTCAGCCCCAGCATTTT,CASSELEGSQPQHF
many,.,TRBJ2-4,TRBV30,TGTGCCTGGAGTGTTTACGGGGCCGAAAACATTCAGTACTTC,CAWSVYGAENIQYF
many,.,TRBJ1-4,TRBV5-1,TGCGCCAGCAGCTTTAAAGGCGACAGTATCCCTGGGGCAACTAATGAAAAACTGTTTTTT,CASSFKGDSIPGATNEKLFF
few,.,TRBJ1-5,TRBV20-1,TGCAGTGCTAATTGGGGAGATAGCAATCAGCCCCAGCATTTT,CSANWGDSNQPQHF
few,.,TRBJ2-7,TRBV12-3/TRBV12-4,TGTGCCAGCAGTTTCTCCGGAACCACCTACGAGCAGTACTTC,CASSFSGTTYEQYF
few,.,TRBJ2-1,TRBV6-1,TGTGCCAGCAGTGAATATGTCGGCAATGAGCAGTTCTTC,CASSEYVGNEQFF
many,TRBD2,TRBJ2-3,TRBV12-3/TRBV12-4,TGTGCCAGCAGAGGGATCCTAGCGGGGTTGACAGATACGCAGTATTTT,CASRGILAGLTDTQYF
many,TRBD1,TRBJ2-1,TRBV2,TGTGCCAGCAGCCGGAGGGACAGGACTGAGCAGTTCTTC,CASSRRDRTEQFF
few,.,TRBJ1-2,TRBV13,TGTGCCAGCAGTACGGGGACTTGTGGCTACACCTTC,CASSTGTCGYTF
.,.,TRBJ1-1,TRBV12-3/TRBV12-4,TGTGCCAGCAGTTTAACAGCCGTACGAAACACTGAAGCTTTCTTT,CASSLTAVRNTEAFF
.,TRBD2,TRBJ2-3,TRBV2,TGTGCCAGCACCGGGACTAGCGGGCCCGGGAATACGCAGTATTTT,CASTGTSGPGNTQYF
many,TRBD1,TRBJ1-6,TRBV27,TGTGCCAGCAGTTACACAGGGGATTCACCCCTCCACTTT,CASSYTGDSPLHF
many,TRBD1,TRBJ1-2,TRBV5-6,TGTGCCAGCAGCTCAGGGGACAGTTTTAACTATGGCTACACCTTC,CASSSGDSFNYGYTF
.,.,TRBJ1-2,TRBV27,TGTGCCAGCAACTCGATGGGACACCTAGGAAATGGCTACACCTTC,CASNSMGHLGNGYTF
many,TRBD1,TRBJ1-3,TRBV11-1,TGTGCCAGCAGCTTCACGGGACAGGTGGTCTCTGGAAACACCATATATTTT,CASSFTGQVVSGNTIYF
many,TRBD1,TRBJ1-1,TRBV18,TGTGCCAGCCTAATTACAGGGGGCCGCACTGAAGCTTTCTTT,CASLITGGRTEAFF
few,.,TRBJ1-1,TRBV7-9,TGTGCCAGCAGCGGGGAGCTTAACACTGAAGCTTTCTTT,CASSGELNTEAFF
few,TRBD1,TRBJ2-1,TRBV20-1,TGCAGTGCTAGAGATCCTCGGGGACAGGGAAACAATGAGCAGTTCTTC,CSARDPRGQGNNEQFF
.,TRBD2,TRBJ2-1,TRBV6-1,TGTGCCAGCAGTGAATCCGCGGGGGGTTCCAATGAGCAGTTCTTC,CASSESAGGSNEQFF
few,TRBD2,TRBJ2-1,TRBV4-2,TGTGCCAGCAGCCTTTCTAGCGGGAGGGCCCTATACAATGAGCAGTTCTTC,CASSLSSGRALYNEQFF
many,.,TRBJ2-5,TRBV2,TGTGCCAGCACTTGGTCGGCGTCCCAGTACTTC,CASTWSASQYF
few,.,TRBJ2-3,TRBV15,TGTGCCACCAGCCCCGCAGATACGCAGTATTTT,CATSPADTQYF
few,.,TRBJ1-6,TRBV30,TGTGCCTGGAGGGGGATAGAGAGGTCCTATAATTCACCCCTCCACTTT,CAWRGIERSYNSPLHF
many,.,TRBJ1-5,TRBV3-1,TGTGCCAGCAGCCAAGCGGGGGAGAATCAGCCCCAGCATTTT,CASSQAGENQPQHF
many,.,TRBJ1-6,TRBV25-1,TGTGCCAGCAGTGAGGTCGGGAATTCACCCCTCCACTTT,CASSEVGNSPLHF
few,.,TRBJ1-2,TRBV4-1,TGCGCCAGCAGCCCGGGAGGGAACGGACCTAACTATGGCTACACCTTC,CASSPGGNGPNYGYTF
many,.,TRBJ2-1,TRBV6-5,TGTGCCAGCAGTTACTCGAATTTCAGGAATGAGCAGTTCTTC,CASSYSNFRNEQFF
many,TRBD1,TRBJ1-2,TRBV7-8,TGTGCCAGCAGCTTACAAGGACAGGGGATTGGCTACACCTTC,CASSLQGQGIGYTF